This T cell receptor (beta chain) emerged from a study of human T cells and chemical hapten exposure. Time point denoted: patch test 3, about 24 weeks after DPC sensitization. Sample treatment: therapeutic diphenylcyclopropenone sensitization with weekly scalp DPC. TCRdb analysed the RACE reads with MiXCR anew, one entry per CDR3 protein. Among approximately 80,000 distinct CDR3 sequences listed, approximately 13% were seen once. The germline V gene has CDR1 LNHNV and CDR2 YYDKDF (reference sequence). V was cut by 4 bases and J by 4 bases, with 16 bases left in between. The length of the CDR3 is 15 residues.

This TCR derives from a woman aged 45-65 years with alopecia areata. Some clones in this sample may be carry-over from other donors' samples. The chain employs TRBV15 and TRBJ1-1, with D possibly matching TRBD1 (5 bases). This specimen was whole blood, taken in connection with sensitization to the hapten diphenylcyclopropenone (DPC). CDR3 sequence (DNA): TGTGCCACCAGCATTAAGGGAGGGGTAGGCACTGAAGCTTTCTTT. Translation gives CATSIKGGVGTEAFF.